The 19 T cell receptor beta chains listed next were all sequenced from one sample in a study of cytomegalovirus exposure and HLA in healthy donors. Method: immunoSEQ multiplex PCR; TCRdb's copy keeps in-frame clones and lacks some. The sample holds approximately 64,000 clones, around 89% seen once. The sample taken for sequencing was PBMCs. The receptors originated from a woman under 30 in good health and CMV-seronegative.

The chain recombines TRBV27 with TRBJ2-2, with D possibly being TRBD2 (7 bases). V lost 7 bases, J lost 7 bases, and 19 bases lay in between. Looked up from germline, CDR1 is MNHEY and CDR2 is SMNVEV (reference sequence). The CDR3 has 15 residues. CDR3 sequence reads: CASTFGGGAGGELFF. The CDR3 DNA is TGTGCCAGCACCTTCGGAGGGGGGGCCGGCGGGGAGCTGTTTTTT.

In this sample, this clone turned up once. This chain uses TRBV4-1 with TRBJ1-2; 7 bases fit TRBD1. The CDR3 is 15 residues long. V dropped 1 base and J dropped 5; count of bases not matched to a gene: 7. Germline V gives CDR1 MGHRA, CDR2 YSYEKL. This CDR3 reads CASSQGGQEIYGYTF. As DNA, the CDR3 is TGCGCCAGCAGCCAAGGCGGACAGGAAATATATGGCTACACCTTC.

The chain is built from TRBV4-3 and TRBJ1-5; a weak D match, TRBD1 (6 bases). The CDR3 contains 16 residues. Germline V gives CDR1 LGHNA, CDR2 YSLEER. Trimming took 0 bases from V and 6 from J, leaving 15 bases between them. CDR3 sequence reads: CASSQDFRQGFQPQHF. CDR3 DNA sequence: TGCGCCAGCAGCCAAGATTTTCGGCAGGGGTTTCAGCCCCAGCATTTT.

The genes are TRBV28 and TRBJ2-7, with 10 nucleotides matching TRBD1. Germline lookup yields CDR1 MDHEN and CDR2 SYDVKM. The junction had 4 bases not matched to a gene; V was cut back by 6 bases and J by 2 bases. The CDR3 is made up of 14 amino acids. CDR3 bases: TGTGCCAGCAGAGGAGGGACAGGGGCCTACGAGCAGTACTTC. This codes for CASRGGTGAYEQYF.

The gene calls are TRBV10-2 and TRBJ1-2, with 8 bases that match TRBD1. Unmatched junction bases numbered 6, after V lost 7 bases and J lost 8 bases. CDR3 length equals 12 residues. Germline V CDR1 and CDR2: WSHSY, SAAADI. CDR3 DNA: TGCGCCAGCAAGGACAGGGAGTGGGGCTACACCTTC. Amino acids: CASKDREWGYTF.

On this clone itself: The same CDR3 is also encoded by other DNA sequences in this sample. The chain has TRBV10-2 and TRBJ1-5; unclear D gene. This CDR3 contains 14 residues. Germline loops: CDR1 WSHSY, CDR2 SAAADI. V was clipped by 4 bases and J by 0 bases, with 7 bases between them. The CDR3 DNA reads as TGCGCCAGCAGTGCAGGAAATAGCAATCAGCCCCAGCATTTT. It codes for CASSAGNSNQPQHF.

This chain connects TRBV5-1 to TRBJ1-5; no definite D call. The CDR3 contains 15 residues. V was trimmed by 3 bases and J by 0 bases, leaving 10 bases between them. Per the germline V gene, CDR1 is SGHRS and CDR2 is YFSETQ. For the CDR3, the DNA is TGCGCCAGCAGCTGGAGAATTAATAGCAATCAGCCCCAGCATTTT. Protein sequence: CASSWRINSNQPQHF.

The J gene is TRBJ2-1, the V gene TRBV11-1; 13 nucleotides line up with TRBD2. CDR1 SGHAT and CDR2 FQDESV come from the germline V gene (reference sequence). This CDR3 is built from 17 residues. The trim removed 5 bases at V and 8 bases at J, leaving 12 bases unmatched. CDR3 nucleotides: TGTGCCAGCAGCAAAAGGGGGGGACTAGCGGGATTGGATGAGCAGTTCTTC. It translates to CASSKRGGLAGLDEQFF. The entire variable domain, with the rest obtained from reference TRBV11-1 and TRBJ2-1, is as follows: EAEVAQSPRYKITEKSQAVAFWCDPISGHATLYWYRQILGQGPELLVQFQDESVVDDSQLPKDRFSAERLKGVDSTLKIQPAELGDSAMYLCASSKRGGLAGLDEQFFGPGTRLTVL.

The chain employs TRBV6-1 and TRBJ1-2; 7 nucleotides agree with TRBD1. With 2 bases clipped from V and 6 bases from J, the junction kept 9 bases outside the gene matches. From germline, CDR1 is MNHNS and CDR2 SASEGT. This CDR3 is 15 amino acids long. CDR3 in amino acids: CASSEILRTGNGYTF. The CDR3 DNA reads as TGTGCCAGCAGTGAAATACTGAGGACAGGAAATGGCTACACCTTC.

This chain's CDR3 is CASSLLGQPAYEQYF. The CDR3 nucleotides are TGTGCCAGCAGCTTATTGGGGCAGCCTGCCTACGAGCAGTACTTC. The chain uses TRBV7-2 and TRBJ2-7; D is perhaps TRBD1 (5 bases). CDR3 length: 15 residues. The V end lost 2 bases, the J end lost 2 bases, and 13 bases lay between the germline ends. CDR1 is SGHTA and CDR2 is FQGNSA in the germline V gene.

This chain connects TRBV7-9 to TRBJ2-7; D remains unclear. Between the trimmed V and J ends, which lost 2 bases and 4 bases, there was a span of 15 bases. There are 15 residues in the CDR3. Germline loops: CDR1 SEHNR, CDR2 FQNEAQ (reference sequence). CDR3 sequence (DNA): TGTGCCAGCAGCTTAATCTTGGAGAATACGTACGAGCAGTACTTC. Translation gives CASSLILENTYEQYF. Drawing the rest from reference TRBV7-9 and TRBJ2-7, the complete variable domain is DTGVSQNPRHKITKRGQNVTFRCDPISEHNRLYWYRQTLGQGPEFLTYFQNEAQLEKSRLLSDRFSAERPKGSFSTLEIQRTEQGDSAMYLCASSLILENTYEQYFGPGTRLTVT.

This clone appeared once. The same CDR3 arises from other DNA sequences in this sample as well. J is TRBJ1-6 and V is TRBV9; a weak D match, TRBD1 (6 bases). The germline V gene has CDR1 SGDLS and CDR2 YYNGEE. The CDR3 loop spans 15 amino acids. Deletions cut 5 bases from V and 7 bases from J, with 16 bases between. CDR3 loop: CASSVFGGPNSPLHF. DNA of the CDR3: TGTGCCAGCAGTGTCTTTGGGGGCCCAAATTCACCCCTCCACTTT.

This rearrangement joins TRBV28 to TRBJ2-5; D gene unclear. Germline V gives CDR1 MDHEN, CDR2 SYDVKM. V lost 0 bases and J 1 base, leaving 3 bases between the germline ends. The CDR3 totals 13 residues. In DNA form, the CDR3 reads TGTGCCAGCAGTTTATGGGCCCAAGAGACCCAGTACTTC. Protein sequence: CASSLWAQETQYF.

This chain uses TRBV7-2 with TRBJ2-1; 10 bases are shared with TRBD2. From germline, CDR1 is SGHTA and CDR2 FQGNSA. After removal of 1 base from V and 6 bases from J, the junction contained 6 bases not matched to a gene. This CDR3 contains 16 residues. The CDR3 bases are TGTGCCAGCAGCTTAGTTCGAGGGACTAGCGTCAATGAGCAGTTCTTC. Translating gives CASSLVRGTSVNEQFF.

The genes are TRBV12-5 and TRBJ2-7, with 7 bases matching TRBD1. Germline CDR1 LGHNT, CDR2 FRNRAP. V lost 0 bases and J lost 3; bases outside the gene matches: 8. The CDR3 covers 16 residues. The CDR3, as DNA: TGTGCTAGTGGTTTGGTAGTAAGGGCAGGGGGCTACGAGCAGTACTTC. It translates to CASGLVVRAGGYEQYF. Complete variable domain (other parts from reference TRBV12-5 and TRBJ2-7): DARVTQTPRHKVTEMGQEVTMRCQPILGHNTVFWYRQTMMQGLELLAYFRNRAPLDDSGMPKDRFSAEMPDATLATLKIQPSEPRDSAVYFCASGLVVRAGGYEQYFGPGTRLTVT.

V and J are TRBV7-9 and TRBJ2-1; no clear D. Per the germline V gene, CDR1 is SEHNR and CDR2 is FQNEAQ (reference sequence). CDR3 length: 13 amino acids. Trimming removed 5 bases at V and 0 bases at J, with 5 bases between. As DNA, the CDR3 is TGTGCCAGCAGCGCCGGCTCCTACAATGAGCAGTTCTTC. Its protein product is CASSAGSYNEQFF.

This chain links TRBV9 with TRBJ2-2; 9 bases are a match to TRBD2. The CDR3 length is 13 residues. Germline CDR1 and CDR2: SGDLS and YYNGEE. V was pared by 7 bases and J by 3 bases, with 1 base of the junction left unmatched. In nucleotides, the CDR3 is TGTGCCAGCCGACTAGCGGACACCGGGGAGCTGTTTTTT. As protein: CASRLADTGELFF.

The V and J genes are TRBV7-9 and TRBJ1-6; TRBD1 is a possible D gene (5 bases). Trimming took off 5 bases at V and 14 bases at J, with 16 bases between the two ends. The CDR3 consists of 13 residues. The germline V gene encodes CDR1 SEHNR and CDR2 FQNEAQ (reference sequence). The CDR3 sequence is CASSPREGRSLHF. The CDR3 DNA follows: TGTGCCAGCAGCCCCAGGGAGGGTAGGTCCCTCCACTTT.

The rearrangement links TRBV5-1 to TRBJ1-5, with D uncertain. The germline CDR1 and CDR2 sequences are SGHRS and YFSETQ. The CDR3 spans 13 residues. The ends were cut back, 0 bases at V and 5 bases at J, with 6 bases in the middle. The CDR3 sequence is CASSLGFDQPQHF. CDR3 in DNA: TGCGCCAGCAGCTTGGGTTTCGATCAGCCCCAGCATTTT. The full variable domain, its missing parts supplied by reference TRBV5-1 and TRBJ1-5, is KAGVTQTPRYLIKTRGQQVTLSCSPISGHRSVSWYQQTPGQGLQFLFEYFSETQRNKGNFPGRFSGRQFSNSRSEMNVSTLELGDSALYLCASSLGFDQPQHFGDGTRLSIL.